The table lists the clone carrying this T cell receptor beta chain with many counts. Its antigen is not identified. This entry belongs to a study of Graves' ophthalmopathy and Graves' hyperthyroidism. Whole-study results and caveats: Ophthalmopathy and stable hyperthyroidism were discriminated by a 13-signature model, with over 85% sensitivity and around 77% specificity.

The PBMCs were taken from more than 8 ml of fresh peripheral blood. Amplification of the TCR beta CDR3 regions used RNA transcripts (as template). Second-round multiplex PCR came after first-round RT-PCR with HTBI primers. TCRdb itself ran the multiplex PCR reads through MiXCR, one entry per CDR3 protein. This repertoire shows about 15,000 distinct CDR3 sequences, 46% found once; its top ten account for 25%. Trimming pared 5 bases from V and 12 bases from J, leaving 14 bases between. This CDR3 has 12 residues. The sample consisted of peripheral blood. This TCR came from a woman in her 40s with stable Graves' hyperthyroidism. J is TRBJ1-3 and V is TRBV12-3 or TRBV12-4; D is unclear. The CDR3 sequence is CASSPQVRDIYF. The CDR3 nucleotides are TGTGCCAGCAGTCCCCAGGTGCGTGACATATATTTT.